This T cell receptor beta chain derives from a study of T-cell reconstitution after alpha-beta-depleted transplantation in children. TCRbeta library preparation incorporated unique molecular identifiers. TCRdb analysed the PCR reads with MiXCR anew, one entry per CDR3 protein. The sample includes 900,000 or so distinct CDR3 sequences, roughly 15% of them seen just once. Only a few counts were recorded for this clonotype. Its antigen is not identified. This CDR3 has 15 amino acids. Trimming removed 0 bases from V and 4 bases from J, with 11 bases in between. CDR1 SGHRS and CDR2 YFSETQ come from the germline V gene. General observations from the study: Diversity of TCRbeta at day 60 was high in some patients, arising from surviving recipient T cells and thymic progenitors. Roughly two months post-transplant, alpha-beta T cells reportedly originated from several hundred graft clones that had expanded. From newly produced T cells came most of the T-cell counts and diversity one year after transplant.

The starting material was PBMCs, mostly from graft donor cells, obtained 360 days after TCRalphabeta/CD19-depleted stem cell transplant. This clonotype originated in a male patient between 10 and 17 years old who had a stem cell transplant for acute lymphoblastic leukemia, so the T cells may come from the graft donor. This chain joins TRBV5-1 and TRBJ1-3; no firm D call. The CDR3 spells CASSLEGLWGNTIYF. CDR3 nucleotide sequence: TGCGCCAGCAGCTTGGAAGGACTGTGGGGAAACACCATATATTTT. Full variable domain (rest looked up from reference TRBV5-1 and TRBJ1-3): KAGVTQTPRYLIKTRGQQVTLSCSPISGHRSVSWYQQTPGQGLQFLFEYFSETQRNKGNFPGRFSGRQFSNSRSEMNVSTLELGDSALYLCASSLEGLWGNTIYFGEGSWLTVV.